This is a list of T cell receptor beta chains from one sample in a study of identical twins. A single record per CDR3 protein comes from TCRdb applying MiXCR to the 5' RACE reads. The sample includes under 1 million distinct CDR3 sequences, more than 9% of them seen just once. The same data also contributed to another study, on yellow fever vaccine responses in identical twins.

The sample was PBMCs. The receptors were sampled from a woman between 18 and 30 years old in good health. Each CDR3 is given with its conserved first and last residue.

V: TRBV10-3
J: TRBJ2-2
length: 16
CDR3: CAISGPSGGNTGELFF

V: TRBV6-1
J: TRBJ2-7
length: 15
CDR3: CASGLLAGVPWEQYF

V: TRBV9
J: TRBJ2-2
length: 14
CDR3: CASAIAQNTGELFF

V: TRBV5-1
J: TRBJ2-3
length: 15
CDR3: CASSLVLDSTDTQYF

V: TRBV19
J: TRBJ2-1
length: 15
CDR3: CASSLGTSGRDEQFF

V: TRBV28
J: TRBJ2-7
length: 11
CDR3: CASSYLDSWYF

V: TRBV20-1
J: TRBJ2-1
length: 16
CDR3: CCARGSDFTYYNEQFF

V: TRBV3-1
J: TRBJ1-1
length: 14
CDR3: CASSLRYGSSEAFF

V: TRBV7-9
J: TRBJ2-6
length: 16
CDR3: CASSSTALWGANVLTF

V: TRBV12-3/TRBV12-4
J: TRBJ2-5
length: 15
CDR3: CASSLRTSGGETQYF

V: TRBV20-1
J: TRBJ2-3
length: 15
CDR3: CSASKLDEGTDTQYF

V: TRBV5-5
J: TRBJ2-7
length: 14
CDR3: CASSNGQVSYEQYF

V: TRBV9
J: TRBJ2-1
length: 13
CDR3: CASSGSAGDEQFF

V: TRBV6-2/TRBV6-3
J: TRBJ1-1
length: 15
CDR3: CASSTNRGENTEAFF

V: TRBV5-1
J: TRBJ2-1
length: 14
CDR3: CASSDIIRINEQFF

V: TRBV28
J: TRBJ2-7
length: 13
CDR3: CASTLGGTYEQYF

V: TRBV3-1
J: TRBJ2-5
length: 17
CDR3: CASSQDGELAGGETQYF

V: TRBV5-1
J: TRBJ2-2
length: 16
CDR3: CASSLALGGPSGELFF

V: TRBV28
J: TRBJ2-2
length: 17
CDR3: CASGMTSGREETGELFF

V: TRBV5-1
J: TRBJ2-7
length: 16
CDR3: CASSLVPGQMEYEQYF

V: TRBV12-3/TRBV12-4
J: TRBJ2-4
length: 10
CDR3: CASSFDIQYF

V: TRBV7-9
J: TRBJ2-5
length: 14
CDR3: CASSRIAGGETQYF

V: TRBV6-2/TRBV6-3
J: TRBJ2-3
length: 20
CDR3: CASSYSLLRPGLAGEDTQYF

V: TRBV7-3
J: TRBJ2-5
length: 15
CDR3: CASSLHPQVAETQYF

V: TRBV9
J: TRBJ2-3
length: 17
CDR3: CASSVGVAGAAGDTQYF

V: TRBV3-1
J: TRBJ2-3
length: 17
CDR3: CASSQFGGQPSTDTQYF

V: TRBV4-1
J: TRBJ2-5
length: 16
CDR3: CASSQEAGGAEETQYF

V: TRBV27
J: TRBJ2-1
length: 18
CDR3: CASSLVTSGGGSYNEQFF

V: TRBV25-1
J: TRBJ1-6
length: 17
CDR3: CASSRGQGFSYNSPLHF

V: TRBV7-9
J: TRBJ1-1
length: 16
CDR3: CASSLGTSRLNTEAFF

V: TRBV20-1
J: TRBJ2-5
length: 10
CDR3: CSAGGETQYF

V: TRBV28
J: TRBJ2-7
length: 14
CDR3: CASSLYLRHYEQYF

V: TRBV20-1
J: TRBJ2-1
length: 14
CDR3: CSARRWGSYNEQFF

V: TRBV27
J: TRBJ2-1
length: 17
CDR3: CASSSRTSGGSYNEQFF

V: TRBV27
J: TRBJ1-1
length: 12
CDR3: CATWDRVGEAFF

V: TRBV5-1
J: TRBJ2-1
length: 11
CDR3: CASRESDEQFF

V: TRBV9
J: TRBJ1-4
length: 14
CDR3: CASSPTGEEGKLFF

V: TRBV5-6
J: TRBJ2-7
length: 14
CDR3: CASSWGTSGYEQYF

V: TRBV6-4
J: TRBJ2-1
length: 15
CDR3: CASSKNRDPYNEQFF

V: TRBV20-1
J: TRBJ2-2
length: 16
CDR3: CSARPRVAGDTGELFF